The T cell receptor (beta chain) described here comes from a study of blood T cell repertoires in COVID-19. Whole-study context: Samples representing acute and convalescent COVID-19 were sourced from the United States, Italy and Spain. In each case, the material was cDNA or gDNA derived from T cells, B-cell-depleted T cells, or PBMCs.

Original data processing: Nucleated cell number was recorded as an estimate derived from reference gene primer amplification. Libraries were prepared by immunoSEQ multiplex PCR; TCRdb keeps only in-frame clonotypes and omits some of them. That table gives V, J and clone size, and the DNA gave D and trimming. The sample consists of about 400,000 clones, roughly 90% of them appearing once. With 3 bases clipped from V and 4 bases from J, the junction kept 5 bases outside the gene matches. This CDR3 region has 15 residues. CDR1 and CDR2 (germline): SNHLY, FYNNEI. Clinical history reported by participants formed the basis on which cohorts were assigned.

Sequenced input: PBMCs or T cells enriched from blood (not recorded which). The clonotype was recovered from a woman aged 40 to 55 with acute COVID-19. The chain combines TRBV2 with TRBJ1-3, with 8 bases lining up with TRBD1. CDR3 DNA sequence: TGTGCCAGCAGTGACCAGGGGGCGGGGGGAAACACCATATATTTT. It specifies CASSDQGAGGNTIYF.